Listed below are T cell receptor beta chains from one sample, sequenced in a study of blood T cell repertoires in COVID-19. Profiled with immunoSEQ multiplex PCR; TCRdb holds only in-frame clones, not every one. The sample contains over 100,000 clones, approximately 85% of which appear only once. Sequencing was carried out using peripheral blood. The receptors originated from a man aged 80 or over with acute or convalescent COVID-19. The CDR3 runs from the conserved cysteine through the conserved F or W. D genes are given only for firm matches. Some rows mark clone size as missing; the rest say once, few, many or name a class of expanded clone.

v_gene	j_gene	abundance	d_gene	CDR3aa	CDR3nt
TRBV15	TRBJ2-1	-	-	CATSRDVSRDNEQFF	TGTGCCACCAGCAGAGATGTCTCCCGAGACAATGAGCAGTTCTTC
TRBV13	TRBJ1-1	few	-	CASSLVRGGTEAFF	TGTGCCAGCAGCTTAGTAAGGGGGGGCACTGAAGCTTTCTTT
TRBV29-1	TRBJ1-2	-	TRBD1	CSVVGQGATGYTF	TGCAGCGTCGTGGGACAGGGGGCCACTGGCTACACCTTC
TRBV3-1/TRBV3-2	TRBJ1-5	-	-	CASSHQGGQPQHF	TGTGCCAGCAGCCACCAGGGAGGTCAGCCCCAGCATTTT
TRBV29-1	TRBJ1-1	-	-	CSVAHGGSGNTEAFF	TGCAGCGTTGCTCATGGTGGTTCAGGGAACACTGAAGCTTTCTTT
TRBV6-6	TRBJ2-3	-	-	CASSYLEGDTQYF	TGTGCCAGCAGTTACTTAGAGGGTGATACGCAGTATTTT
TRBV19	TRBJ1-5	-	TRBD1	CASSVAGTDSNQPQHF	TGTGCCAGTAGTGTCGCCGGGACAGATAGCAATCAGCCCCAGCATTTT
TRBV6-5	TRBJ1-3	-	-	CASRRGAGNTIYF	TGTGCCAGTCGCAGGGGCGCTGGAAACACCATATATTTT
TRBV18	TRBJ1-1	-	TRBD1	CASSPGTGGDTEAFF	TGTGCCAGCTCACCCGGGACAGGGGGAGACACTGAAGCTTTCTTT
TRBV2	TRBJ2-7	-	-	CASKINRESSYEQYF	TGTGCCAGCAAAATAAACAGGGAGAGCTCCTACGAGCAGTACTTC
TRBV6-5	TRBJ1-6	-	-	CASRNGDPVSPLHF	TGTGCCAGCAGAAACGGAGATCCGGTTTCACCCCTCCACTTT
TRBV4-1	TRBJ1-5	few	TRBD1	CASSQGGTGYSQPQHF	TGCGCCAGCAGCCAAGGCGGGACAGGGTATAGTCAGCCCCAGCATTTT
TRBV5-1	TRBJ1-1	-	TRBD1	CASTASFGSRDRGMPNTEAFF	TGCGCCAGCACCGCATCTTTCGGGAGCCGGGACAGGGGAATGCCGAACACTGAAGCTTTCTTT
TRBV19	TRBJ1-1	-	-	CASSFRGNTEAFF	TGTGCCAGTAGTTTTCGGGGGAACACTGAAGCTTTCTTT
TRBV6-4	TRBJ2-7	-	TRBD2	CASSGTSGGRSYEQYF	TGTGCCAGCAGCGGGACTAGCGGGGGCCGCTCCTACGAGCAGTACTTC
TRBV27	TRBJ2-7	-	TRBD1	CASSLLGTGGGEQYF	TGTGCCAGCAGTTTACTAGGGACAGGGGGTGGGGAGCAGTACTTC
TRBV6-2/TRBV6-3	TRBJ1-2	few	-	CASSYGHSESYGYTF	TGTGCCAGCAGTTACGGACACTCGGAATCCTATGGCTACACCTTC
TRBV7-2	TRBJ2-7	-	TRBD1	CASSRWTGSSYEQYF	TGTGCCAGCAGCAGATGGACAGGCAGCTCCTACGAGCAGTACTTC
TRBV19	TRBJ2-1	-	TRBD2	CASRRTSELRGNEQFF	TGTGCCAGTCGAAGGACTAGCGAGCTTCGTGGCAATGAGCAGTTCTTC
TRBV2	TRBJ1-5	-	-	CASSAGPKSNQPQHF	TGTGCCAGCAGTGCAGGGCCGAAGAGCAATCAGCCCCAGCATTTT
TRBV6-5	TRBJ2-1	-	-	CASSRDSSYNEQFF	TGTGCCAGCAGTCGGGACTCTTCCTACAATGAGCAGTTCTTC
TRBV18	TRBJ2-7	-	TRBD1	CASFPSSGGSYEQYF	TGTGCCAGCTTCCCCTCCTCAGGGGGCTCCTACGAGCAGTACTTC
TRBV18	TRBJ2-5	-	-	CASSPRLAEETQYF	TGTGCCAGCTCACCGCGGTTGGCAGAAGAGACCCAGTACTTC
TRBV6-5	TRBJ1-3	-	TRBD1	CASSYSTGGGNTIYF	TGTGCCAGCAGTTACTCAACAGGGGGCGGAAACACCATATATTTT
TRBV7-2	TRBJ2-3	-	-	CASSPMTTRTDTQYF	TGTGCCAGCAGCCCTATGACTACCCGCACAGATACGCAGTATTTT
TRBV28	TRBJ2-6	-	TRBD1	CASRHTGGSGANVLTF	TGTGCCAGCAGACATACAGGGGGCTCTGGGGCCAACGTCCTGACTTTC
TRBV27	TRBJ1-2	-	-	CASSRTRSGIYGYTF	TGTGCCAGCAGCCGGACCCGAAGCGGCATTTATGGCTACACCTTC
TRBV7-2	TRBJ2-7	few	TRBD2	CASSLSGLAWQYF	TGTGCCAGCAGCTTATCGGGACTAGCTTGGCAGTACTTC
TRBV7-2	TRBJ2-1	-	-	CASVRPSSSYNEQFF	TGTGCCAGCGTCAGGCCCAGCAGCTCCTACAATGAGCAGTTCTTC
TRBV5-5	TRBJ2-7	-	TRBD1	CASRFSPGTGGYEQYF	TGTGCCAGCAGGTTCTCGCCCGGGACAGGGGGGTACGAGCAGTACTTC
TRBV19	TRBJ2-7	-	TRBD1	CASSVRDSAYEQYF	TGTGCCAGTAGTGTCCGGGACAGCGCCTACGAGCAGTACTTC
TRBV7-2	TRBJ2-1	few	TRBD2	CASSLLERELLRQFF	TGTGCCAGCAGCTTACTCGAGCGGGAGCTTCTACGGCAGTTCTTC
TRBV5-5	TRBJ1-2	-	-	CASSLDSGRGAGGYTF	TGTGCCAGCAGCTTGGATTCCGGCAGGGGAGCAGGAGGCTACACCTTC
TRBV5-4	TRBJ2-7	-	TRBD1	CASSFGAGTGYEQYF	TGTGCCAGCAGCTTTGGCGCTGGGACAGGGTACGAGCAGTACTTC
TRBV28	TRBJ1-5	-	TRBD1	CASSIRGLNNQPQHF	TGTGCCAGCAGCATTAGGGGGCTGAACAATCAGCCCCAGCATTTT
TRBV9	TRBJ2-5	-	TRBD1	CASSVGTGKETQYF	TGTGCCAGCAGCGTAGGGACAGGGAAGGAGACCCAGTACTTC
TRBV9	TRBJ2-7	few	-	CASSVGDRNYEQYF	TGTGCCAGCAGCGTAGGAGACAGGAATTACGAGCAGTACTTC
TRBV6-4	TRBJ2-1	-	TRBD2	CASSEPVAGGPVEQFF	TGTGCCAGCAGTGAACCAGTAGCGGGAGGGCCGGTTGAGCAGTTCTTC
TRBV5-1	TRBJ1-6	-	TRBD1	CASSLVQGVNSPLHF	TGCGCCAGCAGCTTGGTGCAGGGGGTGAATTCACCCCTCCACTTT
TRBV29-1	TRBJ1-2	-	-	CSVDSRRSVTNYGYTF	TGCAGCGTTGATAGTCGGCGGTCCGTCACTAACTATGGCTACACCTTC
TRBV11-2	TRBJ1-1	-	TRBD1	CASSLGRGWNTEAFF	TGTGCCAGCAGCTTAGGCAGGGGGTGGAACACTGAAGCTTTCTTT
TRBV9	TRBJ2-1	-	TRBD2	CASSVSGDSYNEQFF	TGTGCCAGCAGCGTAAGCGGGGACTCCTACAATGAGCAGTTCTTC
TRBV20-1	TRBJ1-2	-	-	CSARDRGGYTF	TGCAGTGCTAGAGACAGGGGTGGCTACACCTTC
TRBV20-1	TRBJ2-7	-	-	CSASHSYEQYF	TGCAGTGCTAGCCACTCCTACGAGCAGTACTTC
TRBV6-5	TRBJ1-5	-	-	CASRPDRRSNQPQHF	TGTGCCAGCAGACCCGACAGGCGAAGCAATCAGCCCCAGCATTTT
TRBV27	TRBJ2-5	-	-	CASSFWGRGGGQETQYF	TGTGCCAGCAGTTTTTGGGGCCGAGGGGGGGGCCAAGAGACCCAGTACTTC
TRBV23-1	TRBJ2-2	-	TRBD1	CASSWGTGLNTGELFF	TGCGCCAGCAGCTGGGGGACAGGGCTGAACACCGGGGAGCTGTTTTTT
TRBV19	TRBJ1-2	-	TRBD1	CASSPDRANYGYTF	TGTGCCAGTAGTCCGGACAGGGCTAACTATGGCTACACCTTC
TRBV6-5	TRBJ1-6	-	-	CASSKAGNNSPLHF	TGTGCCAGCAGTAAGGCAGGGAATAATTCACCCCTCCACTTT
TRBV6-2/TRBV6-3	TRBJ2-1	-	TRBD2	CASSRTTVAGGDEQFF	TGTGCCAGCAGCCGGACCACTGTAGCGGGAGGCGATGAGCAGTTCTTC
TRBV6-6	TRBJ1-2	-	-	CASSYNGGGNYGYTF	TGTGCCAGCAGTTACAATGGGGGGGGCAACTATGGCTACACCTTC
TRBV19	TRBJ2-7	few	-	CASSMGWTPYEQYF	TGTGCCAGTAGTATGGGGTGGACACCCTACGAGCAGTACTTC
TRBV10-3	TRBJ2-1	-	TRBD2	CAAQRELAGDYNEQFF	TGTGCCGCCCAAAGGGAACTAGCGGGAGACTACAATGAGCAGTTCTTC
TRBV12-5	TRBJ2-3	-	TRBD2	CASGRTTSGGTDTQYF	TGTGCTAGTGGACGGACAACTAGCGGAGGCACAGATACGCAGTATTTT
TRBV2	TRBJ1-3	-	-	CASSPEISGNTIYF	TGTGCCAGCAGCCCAGAAATCTCTGGAAACACCATATATTTT
TRBV20-1	TRBJ2-7	-	-	CSASRDEQYF	TGCAGTGCTAGCCGAGACGAGCAGTACTTC